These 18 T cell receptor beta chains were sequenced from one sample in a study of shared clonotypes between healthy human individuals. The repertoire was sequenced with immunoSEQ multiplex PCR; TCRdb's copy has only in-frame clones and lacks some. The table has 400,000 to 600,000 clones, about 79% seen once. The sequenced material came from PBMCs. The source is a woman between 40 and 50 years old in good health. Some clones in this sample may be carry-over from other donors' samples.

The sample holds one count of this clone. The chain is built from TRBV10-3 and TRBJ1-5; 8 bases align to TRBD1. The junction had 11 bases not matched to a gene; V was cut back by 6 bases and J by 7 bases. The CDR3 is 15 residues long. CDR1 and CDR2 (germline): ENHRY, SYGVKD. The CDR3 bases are TGTGCCATCAGATCCGGGACAGGCGTCGGACAGCCCCAGCATTTT. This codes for CAIRSGTGVGQPQHF.

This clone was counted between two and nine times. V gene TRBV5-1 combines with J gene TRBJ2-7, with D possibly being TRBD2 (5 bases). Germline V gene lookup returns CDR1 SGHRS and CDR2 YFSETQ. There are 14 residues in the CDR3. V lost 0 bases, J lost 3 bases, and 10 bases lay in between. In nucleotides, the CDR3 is TGCGCCAGCAGCTTGGATCCGGACTTCTACGAGCAGTACTTC. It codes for CASSLDPDFYEQYF. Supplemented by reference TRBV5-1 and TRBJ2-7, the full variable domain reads KAGVTQTPRYLIKTRGQQVTLSCSPISGHRSVSWYQQTPGQGLQFLFEYFSETQRNKGNFPGRFSGRQFSNSRSEMNVSTLELGDSALYLCASSLDPDFYEQYFGPGTRLTVT.

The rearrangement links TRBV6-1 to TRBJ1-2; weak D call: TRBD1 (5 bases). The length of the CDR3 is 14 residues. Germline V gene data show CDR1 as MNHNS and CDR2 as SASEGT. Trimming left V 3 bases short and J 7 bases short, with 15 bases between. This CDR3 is CASSDYWGEGGYTF. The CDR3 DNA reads TGTGCCAGCAGTGATTATTGGGGGGAAGGTGGCTACACCTTC.

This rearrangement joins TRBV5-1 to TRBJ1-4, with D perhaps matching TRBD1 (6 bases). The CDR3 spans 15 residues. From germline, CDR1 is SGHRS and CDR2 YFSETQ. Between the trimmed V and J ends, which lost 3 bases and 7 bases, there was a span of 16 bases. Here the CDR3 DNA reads TGCGCCAGCAGCTCAACAGGGACCACGGGTGAAAAACTGTTTTTT. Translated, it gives CASSSTGTTGEKLFF.

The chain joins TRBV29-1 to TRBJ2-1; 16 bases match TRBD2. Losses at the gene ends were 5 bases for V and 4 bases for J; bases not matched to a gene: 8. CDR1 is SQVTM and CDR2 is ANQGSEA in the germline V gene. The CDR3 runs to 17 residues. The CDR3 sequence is CSVPGLAGGPAYNEQFF. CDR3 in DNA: TGCAGCGTTCCGGGACTAGCGGGAGGGCCGGCATACAATGAGCAGTTCTTC.

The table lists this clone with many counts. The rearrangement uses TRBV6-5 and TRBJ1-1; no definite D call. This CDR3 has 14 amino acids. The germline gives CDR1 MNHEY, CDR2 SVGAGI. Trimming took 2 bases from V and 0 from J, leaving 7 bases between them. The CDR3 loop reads CASSYALMNTEAFF. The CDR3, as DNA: TGTGCCAGCAGTTACGCCCTAATGAACACTGAAGCTTTCTTT.

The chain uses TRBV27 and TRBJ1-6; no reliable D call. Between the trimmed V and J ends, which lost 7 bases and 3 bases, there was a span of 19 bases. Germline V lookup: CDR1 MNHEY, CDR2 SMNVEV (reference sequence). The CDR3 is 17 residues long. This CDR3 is CASTAGPPGLYNSPLHF. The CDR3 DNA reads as TGTGCCAGCACCGCCGGACCGCCGGGCCTCTATAATTCACCCCTCCACTTT.

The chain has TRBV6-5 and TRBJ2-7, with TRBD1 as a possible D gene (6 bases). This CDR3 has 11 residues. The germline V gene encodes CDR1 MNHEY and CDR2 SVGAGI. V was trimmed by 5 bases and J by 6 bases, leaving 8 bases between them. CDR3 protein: CASSKGVEQYF. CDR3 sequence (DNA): TGTGCCAGCAGTAAGGGGGTCGAGCAGTACTTC.

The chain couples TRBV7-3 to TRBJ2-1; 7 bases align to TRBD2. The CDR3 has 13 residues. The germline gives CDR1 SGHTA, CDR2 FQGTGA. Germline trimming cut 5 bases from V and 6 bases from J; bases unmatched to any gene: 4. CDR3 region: CASSPSGGNEQFF. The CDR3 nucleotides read TGTGCCAGCAGCCCCTCGGGGGGCAATGAGCAGTTCTTC.

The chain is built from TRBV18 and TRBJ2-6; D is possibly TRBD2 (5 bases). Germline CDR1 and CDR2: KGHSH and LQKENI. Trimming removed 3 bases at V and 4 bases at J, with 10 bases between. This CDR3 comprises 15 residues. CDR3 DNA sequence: TGTGCCAGCTCACCCGGTACGGGGGGGGCCAACGTCCTGACTTTC. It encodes CASSPGTGGANVLTF.

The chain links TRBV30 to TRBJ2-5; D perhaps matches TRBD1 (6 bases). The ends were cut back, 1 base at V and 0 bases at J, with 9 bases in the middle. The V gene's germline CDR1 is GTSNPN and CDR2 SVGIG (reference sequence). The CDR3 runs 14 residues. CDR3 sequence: CAWSEGQNQETQYF. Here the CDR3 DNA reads TGTGCCTGGAGTGAGGGACAAAACCAAGAGACCCAGTACTTC.

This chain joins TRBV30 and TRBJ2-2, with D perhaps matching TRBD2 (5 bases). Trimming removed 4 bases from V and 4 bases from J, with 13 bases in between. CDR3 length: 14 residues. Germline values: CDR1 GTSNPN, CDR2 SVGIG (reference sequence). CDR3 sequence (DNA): TGTGCCTGGAACGGGGTCGTACCCACCGGGGAGCTGTTTTTT. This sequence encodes CAWNGVVPTGELFF.

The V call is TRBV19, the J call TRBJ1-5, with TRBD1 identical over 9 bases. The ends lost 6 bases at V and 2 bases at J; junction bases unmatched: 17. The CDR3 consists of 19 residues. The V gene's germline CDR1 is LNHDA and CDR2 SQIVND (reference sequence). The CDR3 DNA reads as TGTGCCAGTAGACGCACCGGGACAGGGTGGATTTTGGGCAATCAGCCCCAGCATTTT. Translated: CASRRTGTGWILGNQPQHF.

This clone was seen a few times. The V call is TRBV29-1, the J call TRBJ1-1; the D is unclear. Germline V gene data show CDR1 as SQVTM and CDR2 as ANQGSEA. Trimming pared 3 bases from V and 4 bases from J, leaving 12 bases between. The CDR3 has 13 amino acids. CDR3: CSVELTHGTEAFF. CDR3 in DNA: TGCAGCGTTGAGCTGACCCACGGCACTGAAGCTTTCTTT. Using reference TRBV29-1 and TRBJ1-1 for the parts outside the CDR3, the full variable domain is SAVISQKPSRDICQRGTSLTIQCQVDSQVTMMFWYRQQPGQSLTLIATANQGSEATYESGFVIDKFPISRPNLTFSTLTVSNMSPEDSSIYLCSVELTHGTEAFFGQGTRLTVV.

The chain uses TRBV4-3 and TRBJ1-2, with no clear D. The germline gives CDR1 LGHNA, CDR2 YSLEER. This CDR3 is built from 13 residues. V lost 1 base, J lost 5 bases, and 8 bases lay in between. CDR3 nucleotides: TGCGCCAGCAGCCAAGTATTTCAGTATGGCTACACCTTC. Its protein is CASSQVFQYGYTF.

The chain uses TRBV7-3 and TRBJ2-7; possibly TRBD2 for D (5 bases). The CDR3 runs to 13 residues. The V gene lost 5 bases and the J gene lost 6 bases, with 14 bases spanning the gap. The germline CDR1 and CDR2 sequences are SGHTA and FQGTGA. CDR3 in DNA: TGTGCCAGCAGCCCCTTCCTAGCAGTCGAGCAGTACTTC. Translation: CASSPFLAVEQYF.

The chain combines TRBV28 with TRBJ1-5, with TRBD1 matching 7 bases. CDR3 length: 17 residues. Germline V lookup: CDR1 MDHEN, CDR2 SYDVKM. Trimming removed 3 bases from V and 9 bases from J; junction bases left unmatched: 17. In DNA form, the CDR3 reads TGTGCCAGCAGTTTTTCCGGCCTCCGGGACAGTCACGGGCCCCAGCATTTT. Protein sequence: CASSFSGLRDSHGPQHF.

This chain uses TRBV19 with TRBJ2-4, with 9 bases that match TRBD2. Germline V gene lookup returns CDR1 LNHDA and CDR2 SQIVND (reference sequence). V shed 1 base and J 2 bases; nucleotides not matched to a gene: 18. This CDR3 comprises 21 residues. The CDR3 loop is CASSIGLWQGLAGAPKNIQYF. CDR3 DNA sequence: TGTGCCAGTAGTATAGGTCTTTGGCAGGGGTTAGCGGGAGCGCCCAAAAACATTCAGTACTTC.